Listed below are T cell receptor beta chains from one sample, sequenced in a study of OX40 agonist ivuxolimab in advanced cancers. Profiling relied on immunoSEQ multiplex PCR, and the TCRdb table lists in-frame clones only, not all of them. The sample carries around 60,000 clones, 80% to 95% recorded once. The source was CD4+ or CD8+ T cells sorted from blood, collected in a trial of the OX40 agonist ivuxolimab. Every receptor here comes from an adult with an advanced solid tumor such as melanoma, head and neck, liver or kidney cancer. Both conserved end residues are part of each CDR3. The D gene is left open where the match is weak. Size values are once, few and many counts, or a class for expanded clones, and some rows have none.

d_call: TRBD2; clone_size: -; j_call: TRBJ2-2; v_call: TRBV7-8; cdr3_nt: TGTGCCAGCAGCTTAGGGCGGGAGTCCTGGGAGCTGTTTTTT; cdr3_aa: CASSLGRESWELFF
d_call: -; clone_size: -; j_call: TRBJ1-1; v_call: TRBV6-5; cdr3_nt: TGTGCCAGCAGTAACCCCGGGACACGGGTATTT; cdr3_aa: CASSNPGTRVF
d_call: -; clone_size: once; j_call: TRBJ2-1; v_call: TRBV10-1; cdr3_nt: TGCGCCAGCAGTGAGTTCACTAGTTCCAATGAGCAGTTCTTC; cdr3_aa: CASSEFTSSNEQFF
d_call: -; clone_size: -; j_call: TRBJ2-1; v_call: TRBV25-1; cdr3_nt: TGTGCCAGCAGTGAGGGACGGACATACAATGAGCAGTTCTTC; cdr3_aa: CASSEGRTYNEQFF
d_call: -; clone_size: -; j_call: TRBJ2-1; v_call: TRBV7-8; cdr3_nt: TGTGCCAGCAGCTTAGGGGGAAGGGGATGGGATGAGCAGTTCTTC; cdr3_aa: CASSLGGRGWDEQFF
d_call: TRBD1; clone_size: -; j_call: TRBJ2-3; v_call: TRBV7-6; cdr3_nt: TGTGCCAGCAGCTTAGCGCCAACAGGGGGCTCGGATACGCAGTATTTT; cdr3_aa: CASSLAPTGGSDTQYF
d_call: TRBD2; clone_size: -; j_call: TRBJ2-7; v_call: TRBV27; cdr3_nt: TGTGCCAGCGTGGCAGCGGGAGACTACGAGCAGTACTTC; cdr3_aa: CASVAAGDYEQYF
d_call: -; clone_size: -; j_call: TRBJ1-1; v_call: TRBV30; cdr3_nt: TGTGCCTCCCTAGGGTATTTCGCTGAAGCTTTCTTT; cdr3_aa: CASLGYFAEAFF
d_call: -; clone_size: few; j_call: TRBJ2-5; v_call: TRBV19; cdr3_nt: TGTGCCAGTAGTACCAGGGGGGTAGGGGAGACCCAGTACTTC; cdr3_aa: CASSTRGVGETQYF
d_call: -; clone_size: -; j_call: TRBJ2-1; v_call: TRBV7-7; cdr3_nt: TGTGCTAGCAGCCCCACGGACAGAGAGGAGCAGTTCTTC; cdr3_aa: CASSPTDREEQFF
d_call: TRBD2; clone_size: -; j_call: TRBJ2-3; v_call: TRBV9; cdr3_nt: TGTGCCAGCAGCGTAGAGCCGGGAGGGTTAGATACGCAGTATTTT; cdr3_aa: CASSVEPGGLDTQYF